This T cell receptor (beta chain) was sequenced in a study of shared clonotypes between healthy human individuals. The CDR3 contains 18 residues. The germline gives CDR1 LNHDA, CDR2 SQIVND (reference sequence). The V segment lost 5 bases and the J segment 0 bases; nucleotides outside the gene matches: 10. Profiled with immunoSEQ multiplex PCR; TCRdb holds only in-frame clones, not every one. The data contain fewer than 850,000 clones, roughly 70% of them singletons. This clone was detected only once. The chain carries TRBV19 and TRBJ2-1; TRBD2 matches 10 bases. The sample consisted of memory CD4+ T cells sorted from blood. Noted subset: CD45RA-negative fraction. This clonotype originated in a woman in her twenties or thirties in good health. The CDR3 here is CASSVGLAAASSYNEQFF. The CDR3 DNA reads as TGTGCCAGTAGTGTAGGACTAGCGGCTGCTAGCTCCTACAATGAGCAGTTCTTC.